The clone carrying this TCR beta chain was found many times. CDR3 size: 14 residues. Germline assignment: CDR1 MNHEY and CDR2 SVGEGT. V lost 2 bases and J 1 base, leaving 9 bases between the germline ends. Building of the TCR beta libraries involved iRepertoire HTBI primers and Arm-PCR of CDR3 regions. Using its own MiXCR run on the multiplex PCR reads, TCRdb lists one record per CDR3 protein. The table shows roughly 700,000 distinct CDR3 sequences, with 25% to 35% occurring only once. The source of the sample is a study of regulatory T cells in long-lasting Graves disease. Time point of the sample: persistent/refractory GD, antithyroid drugs over 5 years with positive TRAb. After RNA was extracted from PBMCs, the TCR library was made from it. Those enrolled as patients came out of an endocrinology department in Xi'an, China.

This sequence joins TRBV6-2 or TRBV6-3 and TRBJ2-7, with unresolved D. The source of this sequence is a female donor with Graves disease. Material: peripheral blood mononuclear cells (PBMCs), obtained when the disease was refractory, from a patient treated with antithyroid drugs. CDR3 amino acids: CASSYRLVSYEQYF. The CDR3 DNA follows: TGTGCCAGCAGTTACCGACTGGTTTCCTACGAGCAGTACTTC.